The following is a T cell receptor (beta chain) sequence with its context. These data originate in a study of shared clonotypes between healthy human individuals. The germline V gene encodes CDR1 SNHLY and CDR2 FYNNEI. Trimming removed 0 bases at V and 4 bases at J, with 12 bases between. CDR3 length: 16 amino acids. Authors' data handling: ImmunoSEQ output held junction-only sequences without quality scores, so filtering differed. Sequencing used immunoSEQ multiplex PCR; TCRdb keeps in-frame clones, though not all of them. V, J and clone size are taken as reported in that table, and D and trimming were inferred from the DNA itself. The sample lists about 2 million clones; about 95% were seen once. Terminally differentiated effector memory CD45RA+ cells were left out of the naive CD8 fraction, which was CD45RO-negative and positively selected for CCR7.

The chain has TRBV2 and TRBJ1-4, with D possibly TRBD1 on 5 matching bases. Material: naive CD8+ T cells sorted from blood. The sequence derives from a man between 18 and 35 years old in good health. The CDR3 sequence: CASSEAGWGLNEKLFF. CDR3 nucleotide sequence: TGTGCCAGCAGTGAAGCGGGGTGGGGACTTAATGAAAAACTGTTTTTT.